Listed here is a single T cell receptor (beta chain). Its target is unknown. The data derive from a study of long-term antiretroviral therapy in people with HIV. At survey level, the immunoSEQ assay was run in its v3.0 version. TCRdb's table, derived via immunoSEQ multiplex PCR, lists solely in-frame clones and lacks some. The sample records 20,000 to 30,000 clones, roughly four fifths being singletons. Study-wide points: Pre-ART-expanded clones dominated the repertoire at all time points.

The sequencing used unsorted PBMCs, collected 0.4 years after starting antiretroviral therapy. This sequence originates from a man aged 50-59 years with HIV.

The CDR3 sequence: CASSLPGGYEQYF. In nucleotides, the CDR3 is TGTGCCAGCAGTTTACCAGGGGGCTACGAGCAGTACTTC. V is TRBV28 and J is TRBJ2-7, with 7 nucleotides matching TRBD1. V was pared by 2 bases and J by 3 bases, with 1 base of the junction left unmatched. This CDR3 region has 13 residues. CDR1 is MDHEN, CDR2 SYDVKM, per germline.